This TCR beta chain emerged from a study of human T cells and chemical hapten exposure. The time point denotes: patch test 1, 2 weeks after DPC sensitization. Treatment meaning: therapeutic diphenylcyclopropenone sensitization with weekly scalp DPC. Unfractionated whole blood was the source from which total RNA was extracted. Trimming at V came to 1 base and at J to 6 bases, leaving 5 bases not matched to a gene. CDR3 length: 16 amino acids. Germline V lookup: CDR1 LGHDT, CDR2 YNNKEL (reference sequence). TCRdb reprocessed the RACE reads via MiXCR and lists one record per CDR3 protein. The sample includes around 190,000 distinct CDR3 sequences, 20% to 25% of them seen just once.

The J gene is TRBJ2-1, the V gene TRBV3-1, with 11 bases lining up with TRBD2. The clonotype was recovered from a woman in her forties or fifties with alopecia areata. Some clones in this sample may be carry-over from other donors' samples. The specimen was whole blood, collected in connection with sensitization to the hapten diphenylcyclopropenone (DPC). The CDR3 region is CASSQVGLADFNEQFF. CDR3 nucleotides: TGTGCCAGCAGCCAAGTGGGACTAGCGGACTTCAATGAGCAGTTCTTC.